This T cell receptor (beta chain) came from a study of blood T cells in healthy people across ages. V dropped 4 bases and J dropped 4 bases, with 8 bases sitting between them. The length of the CDR3 is 13 residues. Germline CDR1 reads SGHRS; CDR2 reads YFSETQ. Alongside a J-beta primer mix, a sample-barcoded 5' primer served in a second PCR lasting about 7 to 11 cycles. TCRdb passed the 5' RACE reads through MiXCR, listing each CDR3 protein once. Of 800,000 to 1,000,000 distinct CDR3 sequences listed, 45% to 50% were seen once; the top ten hold around 15%. The V call is TRBV5-1, the J call TRBJ2-2; D not certain. The sample was blood. This clonotype was sampled from a man aged 30-40 years in good health. CDR3: CASSVPGTGELFF. DNA for the CDR3: TGCGCCAGCAGCGTCCCGGGCACCGGGGAGCTGTTTTTT. Based on the CDR3 plus reference TRBV5-1 and TRBJ2-2, the full variable domain is KAGVTQTPRYLIKTRGQQVTLSCSPISGHRSVSWYQQTPGQGLQFLFEYFSETQRNKGNFPGRFSGRQFSNSRSEMNVSTLELGDSALYLCASSVPGTGELFFGEGSRLTVL.